This T cell receptor beta chain was identified during a study of blood T cell repertoires in COVID-19. Background on the study: From T cells, B-cell-depleted T cells, or PBMCs came the material, which was cDNA or gDNA.

The data were produced by immunoSEQ multiplex PCR, yet TCRdb's version contains in-frame clones alone and is incomplete. This sample has a few hundred thousand clones; 85% to 90% occur once, and the top ten carry roughly 5%. The ends were cut back, 2 bases at V and 4 bases at J, with 9 bases in the middle. Germline lookup yields CDR1 SGHNT and CDR2 YYREEE (reference sequence). The CDR3 extends over 13 amino acids. The sample taken for sequencing was peripheral blood. V gene TRBV5-4 combines with J gene TRBJ1-2; maybe TRBD1 (5 bases). The sequence came from a woman aged 55-70 years with COVID-19, enrolled during active disease. CDR3 in amino acids: CASSLDTGYGYTF. The DNA for the CDR3 is TGTGCCAGCAGCTTAGACACAGGCTATGGCTACACCTTC. The complete variable domain, with remaining parts taken from reference TRBV5-4 and TRBJ1-2, reads ETGVTQSPTHLIKTRGQQVTLRCSSQSGHNTVSWYQQALGQGPQFIFQYYREEENGRGNFPPRFSGLQFPNYSSELNVNALELDDSALYLCASSLDTGYGYTFGSGTRLTVV.